The T cell receptor beta chain under discussion was sequenced for a study of blood T cell repertoires in COVID-19. On the study more broadly: COVID-19 samples from acute and convalescent phases originated in the United States, Italy and Spain. From T cells, B-cell-depleted T cells, or PBMCs came the material, which was cDNA or gDNA.

In germline, CDR1 is SQVTM, CDR2 ANQGSEA. This CDR3 region has 15 residues. The V gene lost 6 bases and the J gene lost 0 bases, with 17 bases spanning the gap. Sequencing was performed with immunoSEQ multiplex PCR; in TCRdb, only in-frame clones are kept and a portion is missing. The sample yields fewer than 40,000 clones, about 84% seen once. Seattle patients were enrolled during active infection and followed longitudinally. The source of this sequence is a man aged 65 to 79 with COVID-19, enrolled during active disease. Material: peripheral blood. The V call is TRBV29-1, the J call TRBJ1-1; unclear D gene. CDR3 loop: CSVIRGKAMNTEAFF. CDR3 coding DNA: TGCAGCGTAATTCGAGGGAAAGCTATGAACACTGAAGCTTTCTTT. The complete variable domain, with remaining parts taken from reference TRBV29-1 and TRBJ1-1, reads SAVISQKPSRDICQRGTSLTIQCQVDSQVTMMFWYRQQPGQSLTLIATANQGSEATYESGFVIDKFPISRPNLTFSTLTVSNMSPEDSSIYLCSVIRGKAMNTEAFFGQGTRLTVV.